The rows below give T cell receptor beta chains drawn from one sample of a study of response to subunit inactivated influenza vaccine. In TCRdb, the RT-PCR reads were re-called with MiXCR into one record per CDR3 protein. The sample yields roughly 700,000 distinct CDR3 sequences, roughly 14% seen once. Sequenced material: PBMCs from blood, taken 11 to 12 days after vaccination. Receptors originate from a man aged 50 to 60 who received an inactivated influenza vaccine. The CDR3 runs from the conserved cysteine through the conserved F or W. A D gene is named only where the DNA matches it firmly. The size field is filled for only some rows; it gives once, few, many or a size class.

v_call,j_call,d_call,clone_size,cdr3_nt,cdr3_aa
TRBV7-9,TRBJ2-5,TRBD2,many,TGTGCCAGCAGCTTAGAACGAGCGGGAGGACAAGAGACCCAGTACTTC,CASSLERAGGQETQYF
TRBV29-1,TRBJ2-7,.,.,TGCAGCGTTGAAGATCGGATGGGCAGGACCAGCTCCTACGAGCAGTACTTC,CSVEDRMGRTSSYEQYF
TRBV10-3,TRBJ2-1,TRBD2,few,TGTGCCATCAGTCCTTCGCAAGCGGGAGGGCTCTACAATGAGCAGTTCTTC,CAISPSQAGGLYNEQFF
TRBV6-6,TRBJ2-1,.,few,TGTGCCAGCAGTTATGGGGGGTACAATGAGCAGTTCTTC,CASSYGGYNEQFF
TRBV4-3,TRBJ1-4,TRBD1,.,TGCGCCAGCAGCCAACAGGGGGCCGGTGAAAAACTGTTTTTT,CASSQQGAGEKLFF
TRBV7-2,TRBJ2-7,.,.,TGTGCCAGCAGCTTAGTGGGCAGCGGAACCCTACGCGAGCAGTACTTC,CASSLVGSGTLREQYF
TRBV15,TRBJ2-3,.,few,TGTGCCACCAGCAGAGATGGTGGGGCTACTTCCACAGATACGCAGTATTTT,CATSRDGGATSTDTQYF
TRBV4-1,TRBJ2-1,.,few,TGCGCCAGCAGCCAGGAGAGAAGGGGGGCCTACAATGAGCAGTTCTTC,CASSQERRGAYNEQFF
TRBV5-1,TRBJ2-3,.,few,TGCGCCAGCAGTCGGATTATCACAGATACGCAGTATTTT,CASSRIITDTQYF
TRBV20-1,TRBJ1-1,.,.,TGCAGTGCTAGAGGGTACGTTGGGCTAAACACTGAAGCTTTCTTT,CSARGYVGLNTEAFF
TRBV29-1,TRBJ2-3,.,few,TGCAGCGTGGGCCGGGCAGGCTCTAGCACAGATACGCAGTATTTT,CSVGRAGSSTDTQYF
TRBV6-5,TRBJ2-7,.,.,TGTGCCAGCAGTTACTTTCGGGCGTCCGCCTACGAGCAGTACTTC,CASSYFRASAYEQYF
TRBV7-3,TRBJ2-1,.,.,TGTGCCAGCAGCTCCCACGGGGTAAACAATGAGCAGTTCTTC,CASSSHGVNNEQFF
TRBV7-2,TRBJ2-7,.,.,TGTGCCAGCAGCTTAGGCAGGACAGGAGGGGAGCAGTACTTC,CASSLGRTGGEQYF
TRBV7-9,TRBJ1-6,.,many,TGTGCCAGCAGCTTGGACAAGTATTCCCGGTCACCCCTCCACTTT,CASSLDKYSRSPLHF
TRBV7-2,TRBJ2-1,.,few,TGTGCCAGCAGCTCCCCGACTCTCATCCATGAGCAGTTCTTC,CASSSPTLIHEQFF
TRBV3-1,TRBJ1-1,.,few,TGTGCCAGCAGCCAAGCAGGGACGAACACTGAAGCTTTCTTT,CASSQAGTNTEAFF
TRBV28,TRBJ2-5,.,.,TGTGCCAGCAGTGACCCCCGTTGGGAGACCCAGTACTTC,CASSDPRWETQYF
TRBV20-1,TRBJ2-7,TRBD1,few,TGCAGTGCTAAAGCCGGGACAGGGCCATACGAGCAGTACTTC,CSAKAGTGPYEQYF
TRBV7-6,TRBJ2-4,.,few,TGTGCCAGCACCTTAGGAAAGAGGAGGTCCAAAAACATTCAGTACTTC,CASTLGKRRSKNIQYF
TRBV5-1,TRBJ2-4,TRBD1,many,TGCGCCAGCAGCTTAGGGACAGTGTCGGGTTTAGCCAAAAACATTCAGTACTTC,CASSLGTVSGLAKNIQYF
TRBV20-1,TRBJ2-3,TRBD2,.,TGCAGTGCTAGAGGACGACTAGCGGCCCAGGGGCCAGATACGCAGTATTTT,CSARGRLAAQGPDTQYF
TRBV6-5,TRBJ2-3,.,.,TGTGCCAGCAGTTACTCGTTCACAAGGGAAACAGATACGCAGTATTTT,CASSYSFTRETDTQYF